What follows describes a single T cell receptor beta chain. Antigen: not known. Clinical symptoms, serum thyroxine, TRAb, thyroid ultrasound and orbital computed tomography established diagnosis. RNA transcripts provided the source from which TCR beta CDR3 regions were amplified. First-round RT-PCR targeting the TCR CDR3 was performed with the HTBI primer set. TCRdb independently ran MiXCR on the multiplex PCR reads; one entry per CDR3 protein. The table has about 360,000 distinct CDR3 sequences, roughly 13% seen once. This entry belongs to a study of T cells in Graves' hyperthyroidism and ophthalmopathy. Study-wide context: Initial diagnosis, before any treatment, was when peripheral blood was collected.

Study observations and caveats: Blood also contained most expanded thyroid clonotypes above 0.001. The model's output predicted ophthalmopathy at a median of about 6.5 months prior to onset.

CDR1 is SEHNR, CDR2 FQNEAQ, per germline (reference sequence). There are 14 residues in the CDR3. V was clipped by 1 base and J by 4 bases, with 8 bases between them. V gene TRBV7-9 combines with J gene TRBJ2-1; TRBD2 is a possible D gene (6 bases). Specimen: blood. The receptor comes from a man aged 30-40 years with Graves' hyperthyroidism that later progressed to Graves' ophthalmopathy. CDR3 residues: CASSLVAEYNEQFF. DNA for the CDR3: TGTGCCAGCAGCTTAGTAGCGGAGTACAATGAGCAGTTCTTC.